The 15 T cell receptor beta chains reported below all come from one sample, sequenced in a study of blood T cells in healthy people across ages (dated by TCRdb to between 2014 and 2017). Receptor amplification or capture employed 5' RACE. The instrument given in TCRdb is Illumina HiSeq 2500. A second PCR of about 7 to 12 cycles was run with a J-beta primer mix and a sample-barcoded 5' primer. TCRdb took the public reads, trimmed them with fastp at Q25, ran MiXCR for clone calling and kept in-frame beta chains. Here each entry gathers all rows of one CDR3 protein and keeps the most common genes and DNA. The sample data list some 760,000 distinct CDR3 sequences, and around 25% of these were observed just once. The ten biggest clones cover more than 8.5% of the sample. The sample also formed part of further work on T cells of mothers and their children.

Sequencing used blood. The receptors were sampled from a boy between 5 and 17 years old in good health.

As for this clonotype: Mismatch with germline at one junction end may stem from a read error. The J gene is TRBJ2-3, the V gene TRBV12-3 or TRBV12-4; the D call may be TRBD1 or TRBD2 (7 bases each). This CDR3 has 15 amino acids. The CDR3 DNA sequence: TGTGCCAGCAGTCCTGGGAGGGTCGGGACAGATGCGCAGTATTTT. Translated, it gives CASSPGRVGTDAQYF.

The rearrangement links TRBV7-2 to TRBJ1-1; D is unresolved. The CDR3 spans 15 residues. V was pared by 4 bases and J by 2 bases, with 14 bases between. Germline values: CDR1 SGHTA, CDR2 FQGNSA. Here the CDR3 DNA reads TGTGCCAGCAGCTCCCCCATGAGACCTAACACTGAAGCTTTCTTT. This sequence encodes CASSSPMRPNTEAFF.

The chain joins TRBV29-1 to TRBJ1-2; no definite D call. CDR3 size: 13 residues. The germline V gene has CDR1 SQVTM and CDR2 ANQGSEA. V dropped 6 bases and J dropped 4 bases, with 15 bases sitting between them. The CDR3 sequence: CSVSDGLSYGYTF. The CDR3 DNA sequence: TGCAGCGTCAGCGACGGGCTGAGCTATGGCTACACCTTC.

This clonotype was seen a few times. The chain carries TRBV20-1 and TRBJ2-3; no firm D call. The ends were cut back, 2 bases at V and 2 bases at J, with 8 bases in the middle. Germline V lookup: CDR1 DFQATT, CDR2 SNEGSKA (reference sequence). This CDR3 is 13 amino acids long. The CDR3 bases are TGCAGTGCTAGACTGGTGAACACAGATACGCAGTATTTT. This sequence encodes CSARLVNTDTQYF.

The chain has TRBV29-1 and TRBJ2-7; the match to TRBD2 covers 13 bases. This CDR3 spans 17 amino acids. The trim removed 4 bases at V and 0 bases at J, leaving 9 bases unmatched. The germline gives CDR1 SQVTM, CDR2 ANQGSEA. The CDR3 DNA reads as TGCAGCGTTGGGACTAGCGGGAGAAGGGGGGTCTCCTACGAGCAGTACTTC. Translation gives CSVGTSGRRGVSYEQYF.

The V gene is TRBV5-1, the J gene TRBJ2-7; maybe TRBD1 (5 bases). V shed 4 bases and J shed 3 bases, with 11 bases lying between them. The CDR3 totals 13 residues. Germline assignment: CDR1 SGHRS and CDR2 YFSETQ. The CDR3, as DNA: TGCGCCAGCAGCCCGAGGACAAACTACGAGCAGTACTTC. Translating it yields CASSPRTNYEQYF.

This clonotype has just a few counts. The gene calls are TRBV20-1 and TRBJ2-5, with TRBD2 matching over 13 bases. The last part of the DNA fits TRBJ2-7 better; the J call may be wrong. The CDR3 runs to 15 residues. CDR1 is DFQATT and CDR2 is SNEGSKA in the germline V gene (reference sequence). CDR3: CSATWTSGGAYEQYF. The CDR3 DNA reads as TGCAGTGCTACTTGGACTAGCGGGGGTGCCTACGAGCAGTACTTC.

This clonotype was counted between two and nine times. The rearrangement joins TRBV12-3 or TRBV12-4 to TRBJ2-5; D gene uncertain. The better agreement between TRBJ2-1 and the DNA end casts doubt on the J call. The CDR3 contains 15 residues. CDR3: CASSSSHGYYNEQFF. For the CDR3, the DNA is TGTGCCAGCAGTTCCTCACACGGGTACTACAATGAGCAGTTCTTC.

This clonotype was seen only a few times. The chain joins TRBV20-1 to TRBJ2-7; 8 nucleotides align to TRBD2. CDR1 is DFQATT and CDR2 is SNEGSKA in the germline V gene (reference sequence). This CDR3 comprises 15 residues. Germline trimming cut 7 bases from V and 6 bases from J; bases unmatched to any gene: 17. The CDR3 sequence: CSGTGTSSEVGEQYF. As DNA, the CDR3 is TGCAGTGGAACCGGGACTAGTTCTGAGGTGGGCGAGCAGTACTTC.

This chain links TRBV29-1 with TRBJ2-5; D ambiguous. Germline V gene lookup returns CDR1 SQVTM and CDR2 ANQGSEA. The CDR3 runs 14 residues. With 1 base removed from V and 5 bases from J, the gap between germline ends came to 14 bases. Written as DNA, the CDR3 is TGCAGCGTTGAAGCAGCAGAGGTCGTCGAGACCCAGTACTTC. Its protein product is CSVEAAEVVETQYF.

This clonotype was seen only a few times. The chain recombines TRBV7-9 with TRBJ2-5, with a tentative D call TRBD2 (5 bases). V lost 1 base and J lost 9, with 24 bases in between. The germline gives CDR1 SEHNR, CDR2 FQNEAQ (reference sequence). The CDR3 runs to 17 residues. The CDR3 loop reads CASSLGYGPGYPRAQYF. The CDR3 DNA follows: TGTGCCAGCAGCTTAGGGTACGGACCGGGATACCCTCGGGCCCAGTACTTC.

CDR3 sequence (DNA): TGCGCCAGCAGCCAAGTACTAGCGGGGGGGGAAGAGACCCAGTACTTC. Its protein product is CASSQVLAGGEETQYF. The gene calls are TRBV4-1 and TRBJ2-5, with TRBD2 matching 13 bases. The CDR3 is 16 amino acids. Germline values: CDR1 MGHRA, CDR2 YSYEKL. The V gene end was trimmed by 1 base and the J gene end by 3 bases; junction bases not matched to a gene: 2.

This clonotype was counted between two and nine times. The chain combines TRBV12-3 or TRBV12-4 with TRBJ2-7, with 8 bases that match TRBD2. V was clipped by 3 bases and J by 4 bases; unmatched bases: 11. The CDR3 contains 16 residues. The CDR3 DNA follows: TGTGCCAGCAGTTTCGGTACCCTTGCTAGCGGGTACGAGCAGTACTTC. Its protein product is CASSFGTLASGYEQYF.

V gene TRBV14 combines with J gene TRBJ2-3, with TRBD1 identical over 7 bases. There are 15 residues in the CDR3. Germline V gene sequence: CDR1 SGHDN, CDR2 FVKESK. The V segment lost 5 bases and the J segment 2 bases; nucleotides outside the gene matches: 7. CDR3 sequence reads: CASSSGTDNTDTQYF. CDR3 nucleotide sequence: TGTGCCAGCAGCTCCGGGACAGATAACACAGATACGCAGTATTTT.

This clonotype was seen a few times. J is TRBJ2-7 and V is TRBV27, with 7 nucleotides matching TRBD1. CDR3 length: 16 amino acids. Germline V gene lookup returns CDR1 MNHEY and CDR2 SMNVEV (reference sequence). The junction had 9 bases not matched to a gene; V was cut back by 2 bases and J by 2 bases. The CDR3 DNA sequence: TGTGCCAGCAGTTTAACGGCAGGGACAGAGACCTACGAGCAGTACTTC. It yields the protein CASSLTAGTETYEQYF.